These T cell receptor beta chains were read from a single sample in a study of shared clonotypes between healthy human individuals. The data were produced by immunoSEQ multiplex PCR, yet TCRdb's version contains in-frame clones alone and is incomplete. This sample yields fewer than 1.4 million clones, of which more than 75% are seen a single time; 0.61% belongs to the top ten. Input material: memory CD4+ T cells from PBMCs. The receptor source for this set is a man between 18 and 29 years old in good health. Some clones in this sample may be carry-over from other donors' samples. CDR3s include the opening cysteine and the closing phenylalanine or tryptophan. Clone size is not always given. Where it is, it says once, few, many or a class for expanded clones.

cdr3_length clone_size j_call v_call cdr3_aa
14 few TRBJ1-2 TRBV7-2 CASSGRDRGQGYTF
13 - TRBJ1-5 TRBV6-6 CASSYEGNQPRHF
16 - TRBJ2-7 TRBV27 CASSRDPAGISYEQYF
16 - TRBJ2-3 TRBV4-2 CASSPRVAGGTDTQYF
15 - TRBJ2-1 TRBV4-2 CASSQGSLTRHEQFF
9 few TRBJ1-1 TRBV30 CALLPGAFF
15 - TRBJ1-1 TRBV10-1 CASSGGHPGETEAFF
16 - TRBJ2-1 TRBV4-2 CASSQSLAGAYNEQFF
13 - TRBJ2-6 TRBV27 CASSPWGGQGETF
14 - TRBJ2-2 TRBV11-2 CASSLDIHPGELFF
14 - TRBJ1-3 TRBV5-1 CASSTGTAGNTIYF
15 - TRBJ1-4 TRBV5-1 CASSLAGTRYEKLFF
16 once TRBJ2-1 TRBV11-1 CASSSRGKGPNNEQFF
17 many TRBJ1-4 TRBV9 CASSPADSPREEEKLFF
14 - TRBJ2-7 TRBV7-8 CASSLVVTTYEQYF
12 - TRBJ1-1 TRBV29-1 CSPGGRNTEAFF
16 - TRBJ2-7 TRBV7-9 CASSLQTGLAGGRQYF
14 once TRBJ2-7 TRBV11-2 CASSFTQIPYEQYF
14 - TRBJ2-7 TRBV7-9 CASSLANGAYEQYF
14 - TRBJ2-1 TRBV7-9 CASSRGREYNEQFF
15 - TRBJ2-1 TRBV6-6 CASSYSGDPYNEQFF
13 many TRBJ2-7 TRBV19 CASSINLQNEQYF
13 - TRBJ1-5 TRBV6-6 CASSYRWDQPQHF
14 few TRBJ2-2 TRBV28 CASSLSQGSGELFF
15 once TRBJ2-7 TRBV4-1 CASSQRQGVGREQYF
14 - TRBJ1-1 TRBV5-4 CASRPGGFETEAFF
13 - TRBJ1-2 TRBV4-1 CASSQVGTGASLF
14 - TRBJ2-7 TRBV18 CASSPPGVSYEQYF
16 - TRBJ2-7 TRBV7-3 CASSLTRDRSSYEQYF
14 - TRBJ1-2 TRBV4-1 CASSIGQGAYGYTF
12 - TRBJ2-7 TRBV4-1 CASSHPGQDPYF
13 once TRBJ2-1 TRBV11-3 CASNEREAEEQFF
13 - TRBJ1-5 TRBV6-1 CASRDSSNQPQHF
15 - TRBJ2-2 TRBV28 CASSPWDDLHGELFF
19 - TRBJ2-7 TRBV4-3 CASSQEGLAASGPHYEQYF
13 - TRBJ1-2 TRBV7-3 CASSLGTAYGYTF
18 - TRBJ1-5 TRBV1 CTSSQPFWATYSNQPQHF
15 - TRBJ1-1 TRBV5-1 CASSLFTGSNTEAFF
13 - TRBJ1-2 TRBV28 CASYNRQNYGYTF
13 - TRBJ1-2 TRBV5-1 CASSPGTGSGYTF
14 - TRBJ2-3 TRBV7-2 CASSLAGVTDTQYF
14 - TRBJ2-1 TRBV6-1 CASKAGVPYNEQFF
13 - TRBJ2-1 TRBV29-1 CSGGLARNGEQFF
15 - TRBJ2-3 TRBV4-3 CASSQDSRGGDTQYF
13 once TRBJ1-2 TRBV19 CASQRTAYYGYTF
14 - TRBJ2-1 TRBV19 CASSWRTGVNEQFF
15 - TRBJ2-5 TRBV7-2 CASSRTGGKGETQYF
15 - TRBJ2-1 TRBV28 CASSLAGGSGNEQFF
16 - TRBJ2-2 TRBV7-9 CASSPQRGRATGELFF
22 - TRBJ1-5 TRBV14 CASSQDFSRRSGAGVRSQPQHF
13 - TRBJ2-3 TRBV11-2 CASSLDVTDTQYF